This TCR beta chain was obtained from a study of shared clonotypes between healthy human individuals. Study-level information: The plates for each donor numbered three CD4 naive, three CD4 memory, two CD8 naive and one CD8 memory.

The authors loaded around 200 ng DNA, 30,000 to 35,000 T cell genomes, into sorted-subset replicate PCRs. The data were produced by immunoSEQ multiplex PCR, yet TCRdb's version contains in-frame clones alone and is incomplete. The table has around 2.5 million clones, 80% to 95% seen once. This TCR was sampled from a man younger than 35 in good health. Some clones in this sample may be carry-over from other donors' samples. Sequences were obtained from naive CD4+ T cells from PBMCs. Sample subset: CD45RA+ positively selected.

CDR3 sequence reads: CASSGHLNQPQHF. DNA of the CDR3: TGTGCCAGTAGCGGACACCTCAATCAGCCCCAGCATTTT. The rearrangement links TRBV19 to TRBJ1-5; weak D call: TRBD1 (5 bases). Trimming left V 6 bases short and J 3 bases short, with 9 bases between. This CDR3 comprises 13 residues. Germline loops: CDR1 LNHDA, CDR2 SQIVND (reference sequence).